The following is a T cell receptor (beta chain) sequence with its context. Produced via immunoSEQ multiplex PCR; TCRdb's table is partial and in-frame only. Of more than 130,000 clones in the sample, approximately 90% were seen once. V dropped 5 bases and J dropped 0 bases, with 4 bases sitting between them. Germline V gene data show CDR1 as SGHTA and CDR2 as FQGTGA. This CDR3 comprises 12 residues. The source of the sample is a study of blood T cell repertoires in COVID-19. Overall study: Samples came from the United States, Italy and Spain, spanning acute and convalescent COVID-19.

Material: peripheral blood. The rearrangement uses TRBV7-3 and TRBJ2-5; D unresolved. The sequence came from a woman in her forties with acute or convalescent COVID-19. CDR3 loop: CASSAYQETQYF. DNA for the CDR3: TGTGCCAGCAGCGCGTACCAAGAGACCCAGTACTTC.